This T cell receptor beta chain derives from a study of blood T cell repertoires in COVID-19. Sequencing was performed with immunoSEQ multiplex PCR; in TCRdb, only in-frame clones are kept and a portion is missing. The repertoire holds approximately 210,000 clones, with more than 75% as singletons. This CDR3 contains 12 residues. The ends were cut back, 2 bases at V and 7 bases at J, with 9 bases in the middle. Germline CDR1 and CDR2: SGHRS and YFSETQ. This sequence was found in a man aged 25 to 40 with acute COVID-19. The chain carries TRBV5-1 and TRBJ1-2; D unresolved. The sample comprised PBMCs or T cells enriched from blood (not recorded which). The CDR3 protein is CASSLTDRGYTF. The CDR3 nucleotides are TGCGCCAGCAGCTTAACAGATCGTGGCTACACCTTC.